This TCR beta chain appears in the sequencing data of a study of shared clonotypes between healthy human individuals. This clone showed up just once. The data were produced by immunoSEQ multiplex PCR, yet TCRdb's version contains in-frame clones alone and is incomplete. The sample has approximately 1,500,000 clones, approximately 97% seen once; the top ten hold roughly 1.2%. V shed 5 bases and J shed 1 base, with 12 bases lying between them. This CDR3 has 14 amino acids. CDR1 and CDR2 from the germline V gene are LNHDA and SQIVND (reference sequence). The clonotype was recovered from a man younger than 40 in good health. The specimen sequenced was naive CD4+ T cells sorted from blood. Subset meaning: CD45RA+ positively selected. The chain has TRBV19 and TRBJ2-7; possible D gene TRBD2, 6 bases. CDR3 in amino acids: CASSWDWGSYEQYF. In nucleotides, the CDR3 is TGTGCCAGTAGTTGGGACTGGGGGTCCTACGAGCAGTACTTC.